This TCR beta chain comes out of a study of T cells in Graves' hyperthyroidism and ophthalmopathy. Study as a whole: The authors collected peripheral blood at initial diagnosis, before any treatment. Overall study results and limits: Most thyroid-expanded clonotypes above 0.001 were also found in blood. Patients with ophthalmopathy were separated from those with stable hyperthyroidism by a 13 V-J model.

This clonotype was counted between two and nine times. The antigen is unknown. The germline V gene encodes CDR1 SGDLS and CDR2 YYNGEE. The CDR3 spans 16 residues. The junction had 2 bases not matched to a gene; V was cut back by 0 bases and J by 2 bases. Using RNA transcripts as the source, TCR beta CDR3 regions were amplified. With the HTBI primer set, the TCR CDR3 went through a first round of RT-PCR. TCRdb reprocessed the multiplex PCR reads via MiXCR and lists one record per CDR3 protein. This sample has hundreds of thousands of distinct CDR3 sequences; approximately 20% occur once, and the top ten carry around 47%.

This clonotype was obtained from a man aged 35 to 55 with Graves' hyperthyroidism. The V gene is TRBV9, the J gene TRBJ2-1; 10 nucleotides align to TRBD2. Sequencing input: blood. The CDR3 nucleotides read TGTGCCAGCAGCGTAGTAAGCGGGGGGGCCTACAATGAGCAGTTCTTC. Translating gives CASSVVSGGAYNEQFF.